This TCR beta chain was captured in a study of blood T cell repertoires in COVID-19. Study information: Samples taken during acute and convalescent COVID-19 were collected in the United States, Italy and Spain. Sample material is recorded as cDNA or gDNA derived from T cells, B-cell-depleted T cells, or PBMCs.

Original data processing: For nucleated cells, counts were estimated from reference gene primer amplification. Data came from immunoSEQ multiplex PCR; TCRdb stores just in-frame clones and leaves some out. V and J calls and clone size are as listed in that table; D and trimming were resolved from the DNA. The profile shows approximately 230,000 clones, approximately 80% of them singletons. V lost 6 bases to trimming and J lost 0 bases, with 15 bases between them. There are 16 residues in the CDR3. Germline loops: CDR1 LNHDA, CDR2 SQIVND (reference sequence). This chain uses TRBV19 with TRBJ2-1; weak D call: TRBD1 (6 bases). The receptor's source is a man older than 75 with acute or convalescent COVID-19. The sample comprised peripheral blood. The CDR3 region is CASSQRQESSYNEQFF. For the CDR3, the DNA is TGTGCCAGTAGCCAAAGACAGGAAAGCTCCTACAATGAGCAGTTCTTC.